Included here is one T cell receptor beta chain sequence, with context. The sample belongs to a study of CD8+CD57+ T cells in acquired aplastic anemia. Study in general: Each DNA sample taken from sorted CD4+ and CD8+ cells came to 3 to 3.5 ug on average. Healthy CD8+ samples averaged approximately 9.9 million reads.

Germline assignment: CDR1 SGHRS and CDR2 YFSETQ. Deletions cut 6 bases from V and 6 bases from J, with 15 bases between. CDR3 length: 13 residues. CDR3 and TCR beta VDJ profiling relied on genomic DNA as the template. TCRdb itself ran the reads through MiXCR, one entry per CDR3 protein. Of around 170,000 distinct CDR3 sequences listed, approximately 60% are singletons. The material sequenced was sorted CD4+, CD8+, or CD8+CD57+ T cells (not recorded which) from PBMCs. This TCR came from a human donor in good health. This chain joins TRBV5-1 and TRBJ1-2, with D possibly being TRBD1 (5 bases). CDR3 nucleotides: TGCGCCAGCACTTATGAGGGGCGGGATGGCTACACCTTC. This codes for CASTYEGRDGYTF. Using reference TRBV5-1 and TRBJ1-2 for the parts outside the CDR3, the full variable domain is KAGVTQTPRYLIKTRGQQVTLSCSPISGHRSVSWYQQTPGQGLQFLFEYFSETQRNKGNFPGRFSGRQFSNSRSEMNVSTLELGDSALYLCASTYEGRDGYTFGSGTRLTVV.